A selection of T cell receptor beta chains follows, all from one sample in a study of control samples from healthy donors and cancer patients. Sequenced by immunoSEQ multiplex PCR; TCRdb stores in-frame clones only, minus some. Of about 410,000 clones listed, about nine tenths are singletons. Sequences were obtained from PBMCs. These receptors were obtained from a man aged 40-49 years with head and neck cancer. The CDR3 runs from the conserved cysteine through the conserved F or W. Fields, in order: J gene, D gene, clone size, V gene, CDR3 protein, CDR3 DNA. The D gene is left open where the match is weak. The size of a clone is reported for some rows only, either as once, few or many, or as a class for expanded clones.

>TRBJ2-2|-|-|TRBV6-2/TRBV6-3
CASSYSSMRLFF
TGTGCCAGCAGTTACTCATCGATGCGGCTGTTTTTT
>TRBJ2-3|-|-|TRBV21-1
CASSTTRDSLTSTDTQYF
TGTGCCAGCAGCACGACCCGGGACAGCCTTACTAGCACAGATACGCAGTATTTT
>TRBJ1-6|-|-|TRBV10-3
CAIGGGEYSPLHF
TGTGCCATCGGAGGGGGAGAATATTCACCCCTCCACTTT
>TRBJ2-7|-|-|TRBV5-6
CASSSNANYEQYF
TGTGCCAGCAGCTCCAACGCGAACTACGAGCAGTACTTC
>TRBJ2-2|-|-|TRBV6-1
CASSEGWAGELFF
TGTGCCAGCAGTGAAGGTTGGGCCGGGGAGCTGTTTTTT
>TRBJ1-2|-|-|TRBV28
CASGTTGELDGYTF
TGTGCCAGCGGAACGACGGGGGAGCTCGATGGCTACACCTTC
>TRBJ2-7|TRBD1|-|TRBV5-1
CASSMTGGREQYF
TGCGCCAGCAGCATGACAGGGGGCCGCGAGCAGTACTTC
>TRBJ2-1|-|-|TRBV9
CASSGSSNSYNEQFF
TGTGCCAGCAGCGGAAGTAGCAACTCCTACAATGAGCAGTTCTTC
>TRBJ2-7|TRBD2|-|TRBV2
CASSVHSGSYEQYF
TGTGCCAGCAGTGTCCATAGCGGGAGTTACGAGCAGTACTTC
>TRBJ2-3|TRBD2|once|TRBV28
CASSSPRREGTDTQYF
TGTGCCAGCAGTTCCCCCAGGCGGGAGGGCACAGATACGCAGTATTTT
>TRBJ2-5|TRBD2|-|TRBV27
CASSLSFAGGPETQYF
TGTGCCAGCAGTTTATCGTTCGCGGGAGGGCCGGAGACCCAGTACTTC
>TRBJ1-1|-|few|TRBV19
CASSIRRYTEAFF
TGTGCCAGTAGTATAAGACGGTACACTGAAGCTTTCTTT
>TRBJ1-6|-|-|TRBV14
CASSQGSPLHF
TGTGCCAGCAGCCAAGGTTCACCCCTCCACTTT
>TRBJ2-5|-|-|TRBV9
CASSGVGETQYF
TGTGCCAGCAGCGGGGTAGGAGAGACCCAGTACTTC
>TRBJ2-7|-|-|TRBV14
CASSQDQAGEQYF
TGTGCCAGCAGCCAAGATCAAGCGGGCGAGCAGTACTTC
>TRBJ2-7|-|few|TRBV2
CASSTRLNYEQYF
TGTGCCAGCAGTACTCGGTTAAACTACGAGCAGTACTTC